This T cell receptor beta chain was sequenced during a study of graft-versus-host responses after intestinal transplantation. The wider study: Grafts were multivisceral, liver-intestinal, or isolated intestinal.

Method: immunoSEQ multiplex PCR; TCRdb's copy keeps in-frame clones and lacks some. The sample includes about 110,000 clones, 87% of them seen just once. This clone was detected only a few times. The antigen is undetermined. The V end lost 4 bases, the J end lost 0 bases, and 16 bases lay between the germline ends. The germline gives CDR1 MNHNS, CDR2 SASEGT. The CDR3 contains 17 residues. Study observations and caveats: Individuals who had graft-donor T cell macrochimerism had allografts that showed high graft-versus-host to host-versus-graft clonal ratios. Recipient marrow harbored GvH clones, some of which surfaced first in ileum or blood. After transplant, early declines in HvG clones were associated with peak levels of circulating GvH clones.

The chain is built from TRBV6-1 and TRBJ2-1; no reliable D call. This receptor was taken from a human donor who was the organ donor for an intestinal transplant. Sequenced here: unstimulated CD4+ T cells sorted from spleen or lymph node cells, sampled before transplant. Here the CDR3 reads CASSGVYRVSSYNEQFF. CDR3 bases: TGTGCCAGCAGTGGGGTTTATAGGGTAAGCTCCTACAATGAGCAGTTCTTC.